This is a list of T cell receptor beta chains from one sample in a study of blood T cell repertoires in COVID-19. Sequencing was performed with immunoSEQ multiplex PCR; in TCRdb, only in-frame clones are kept and a portion is missing. Counted here are fewer than 300,000 clones, approximately 93% occurring once; the ten biggest clones make up around 2.2%. The specimen sequenced was peripheral blood. The receptors originated from a woman in her twenties or thirties with COVID-19, enrolled during active disease. Each CDR3 is given with its conserved first and last residue. The order of the fields is J gene, V gene, D gene, clone size, CDR3 protein, CDR3 DNA. D genes are given only for firm matches. Where a row states a size, it is once, few, many or the class of an expanded clone; other rows omit it.

TRBJ2-7 | TRBV28 | TRBD1 | - | CASSSRDRGYEQYF | TGTGCCAGCAGTTCCAGGGACAGGGGGTACGAGCAGTACTTC
TRBJ1-4 | TRBV19 | TRBD1 | - | CASSINRDRNEKLFF | TGTGCCAGTAGTATCAACCGGGACAGAAATGAAAAACTGTTTTTT
TRBJ2-1 | TRBV5-1 | - | - | CASSLGLVTGNEQFF | TGCGCCAGCAGCTTGGGACTAGTGACTGGCAATGAGCAGTTCTTC
TRBJ1-4 | TRBV28 | - | - | CASRVRRDEKLFF | TGTGCCAGCAGGGTCAGGCGGGATGAAAAACTGTTTTTT
TRBJ1-4 | TRBV3-1/TRBV3-2 | TRBD1 | - | CASSPRTGSNEKLFF | TGTGCCAGCAGCCCGAGGACAGGGAGTAATGAAAAACTGTTTTTT
TRBJ2-7 | TRBV10-1 | - | - | CASSEDTYYEQYF | TGCGCCAGCAGTGAGGACACATACTACGAGCAGTACTTC
TRBJ1-6 | TRBV19 | - | - | CASVARGNSPLHF | TGTGCCAGTGTTGCCAGGGGTAATTCACCCCTCCACTTT
TRBJ2-6 | TRBV7-6 | - | - | CASSLFRARVNSGANVLTF | TGTGCCAGCAGCTTATTTAGGGCCAGGGTAAACTCTGGGGCCAACGTCCTGACTTTC
TRBJ2-3 | TRBV4-1 | TRBD2 | - | CASSQGGTRGDTQYF | TGCGCCAGCAGCCAAGGGGGGACTAGAGGAGATACGCAGTATTTT
TRBJ2-7 | TRBV7-9 | TRBD1 | - | CAAARGWEQYF | TGTGCTGCGGCCAGGGGGTGGGAGCAGTACTTC
TRBJ2-2 | TRBV12-1 | - | - | CASSSGTSGNTGELFF | TGTGCCAGCAGCTCCGGGACTAGCGGTAACACCGGGGAGCTGTTTTTT
TRBJ1-1 | TRBV30 | - | few | CAWSVNRNTEAFF | TGTGCCTGGAGTGTTAACAGGAACACTGAAGCTTTCTTT
TRBJ2-7 | TRBV5-6 | TRBD2 | - | CASSLPTSGSYEQYF | TGTGCCAGCAGCTTGCCGACTAGCGGGAGTTACGAGCAGTACTTC
TRBJ2-1 | TRBV6-2/TRBV6-3 | TRBD2 | once | CASSYWGTSGSNEQFF | TGTGCCAGCAGTTATTGGGGGACTAGCGGGAGCAATGAGCAGTTCTTC
TRBJ2-3 | TRBV25-1 | TRBD1 | - | CASSDQTGPDTQYF | TGTGCCAGCAGTGACCAGACAGGGCCAGATACGCAGTATTTT
TRBJ2-1 | TRBV5-1 | - | - | CASSLDLAGKYNEQFF | TGCGCCAGCAGCTTGGACTTGGCGGGAAAATACAATGAGCAGTTCTTC
TRBJ1-5 | TRBV23-1 | - | - | CASSQVGRGNQPQHF | TGCGCCAGCAGTCAAGTGGGGAGAGGCAATCAGCCCCAGCATTTT
TRBJ2-4 | TRBV6-2/TRBV6-3 | - | - | CASSYGFWTERVAKNIQYF | TGTGCCAGCAGTTACGGGTTTTGGACTGAAAGGGTTGCCAAAAACATTCAGTACTTC
TRBJ2-1 | TRBV23-1 | - | - | CASSQSTRDNEQFF | TGCGCCAGCAGTCAATCGACCAGGGACAATGAGCAGTTCTTC
TRBJ2-7 | TRBV9 | TRBD2 | - | CASSRLAGGEQYF | TGTGCCAGCAGTAGACTAGCGGGAGGCGAGCAGTACTTC
TRBJ1-1 | TRBV18 | - | once | CASSLNRESEAFF | TGTGCCAGCTCACTGAACAGGGAGTCTGAAGCTTTCTTT
TRBJ2-1 | TRBV24-1 | TRBD2 | - | CATSGGSGIYNEQFF | TGTGCCACCAGTGGGGGTAGCGGGATCTACAATGAGCAGTTCTTC
TRBJ2-5 | TRBV25-1 | TRBD1 | - | CASTGAGGWETQYF | TGTGCCAGCACAGGGGCAGGGGGATGGGAGACCCAGTACTTC
TRBJ1-1 | TRBV6-5 | - | - | CASIAWGGAFF | TGTGCCAGCATAGCTTGGGGAGGTGCTTTCTTT
TRBJ2-2 | TRBV6-1 | - | - | CASSEADSRLNTGELFF | TGTGCCAGCAGTGAAGCAGACTCTCGATTGAACACCGGGGAGCTGTTTTTT
TRBJ2-5 | TRBV28 | - | - | CASSPKLSQETQYF | TGTGCCAGCAGTCCTAAGCTCTCCCAAGAGACCCAGTACTTC
TRBJ2-7 | TRBV7-9 | TRBD1 | - | CASSPRDRGLSYEQYF | TGTGCCAGCAGCCCTCGTGACAGGGGGCTCTCCTACGAGCAGTACTTC
TRBJ2-7 | TRBV10-2 | TRBD2 | - | CASHLAGGPYEQYF | TGCGCCAGCCACTTAGCGGGAGGGCCCTACGAGCAGTACTTC
TRBJ2-7 | TRBV3-1/TRBV3-2 | - | - | CASSQGGRGEQYF | TGTGCCAGCAGCCAAGGGGGCCGTGGTGAGCAGTACTTC
TRBJ1-2 | TRBV2 | TRBD1 | - | CASNAGTGNYGYTF | TGTGCCAGCAACGCCGGGACAGGGAACTATGGCTACACCTTC
TRBJ1-2 | TRBV30 | - | - | CAWSSIRDISNYGYTF | TGTGCCTGGAGCTCCATCCGAGACATTTCTAACTATGGCTACACCTTC
TRBJ2-5 | TRBV11-2 | - | - | CASSLVGSRETQYF | TGTGCCAGCAGCTTAGTCGGGAGTCGAGAGACCCAGTACTTC
TRBJ2-5 | TRBV29-1 | TRBD2 | - | CSVHSGRGETQYF | TGCAGCGTTCATAGCGGGAGAGGCGAGACCCAGTACTTC
TRBJ1-1 | TRBV29-1 | - | - | CSVEVAYTEAFF | TGCAGCGTTGAAGTCGCGTACACTGAAGCTTTCTTT
TRBJ2-5 | TRBV10-3 | TRBD2 | - | CATQAGGGETQYF | TGTGCCACCCAAGCGGGGGGGGGAGAGACCCAGTACTTC
TRBJ1-2 | TRBV4-1 | - | - | CASRQGLRGGNGYTF | TGCGCCAGCCGCCAGGGGTTACGGGGGGGTAATGGCTACACCTTC
TRBJ1-1 | TRBV19 | TRBD1 | - | CASSIPLGTANTEAFF | TGTGCCAGTAGTATACCCCTAGGGACAGCGAACACTGAAGCTTTCTTT
TRBJ2-7 | TRBV19 | TRBD1 | - | CATAQGARGYEQYF | TGTGCCACCGCCCAGGGGGCTCGGGGCTACGAGCAGTACTTC
TRBJ2-2 | TRBV18 | - | - | CASSRGRGNTGELFF | TGTGCCAGCTCACGTGGGAGAGGGAACACCGGGGAGCTGTTTTTT
TRBJ2-7 | TRBV27 | TRBD2 | - | CASSPGLAPYEQYF | TGTGCCAGCAGTCCGGGACTAGCCCCCTACGAGCAGTACTTC
TRBJ2-1 | TRBV7-8 | TRBD2 | once | CASSSLAGAEQFF | TGTGCCAGCAGCTCTCTAGCGGGAGCTGAGCAGTTCTTC
TRBJ2-1 | TRBV28 | TRBD2 | - | CASSSRTSGRVDNEQFF | TGTGCCAGCAGTTCCCGGACTAGCGGGAGGGTCGACAATGAGCAGTTCTTC
TRBJ1-5 | TRBV27 | - | - | CASRLLGNQPQHF | TGTGCCAGCAGGTTACTAGGCAATCAGCCCCAGCATTTT
TRBJ2-7 | TRBV11-2 | - | - | CASSSYKDTEQYF | TGTGCCAGCAGCTCCTACAAAGACACCGAGCAGTACTTC
TRBJ1-2 | TRBV10-3 | - | - | CAISEQSDLYGYTF | TGTGCCATCAGTGAGCAGTCAGATCTCTATGGCTACACCTTC
TRBJ1-6 | TRBV6-5 | - | - | CASVDSSSYNSPLHF | TGTGCCAGCGTGGACAGTAGCTCCTATAATTCACCCCTCCACTTT
TRBJ1-3 | TRBV19 | - | - | CASSIEGVAGNTIYF | TGTGCCAGTAGTATCGAGGGAGTCGCTGGAAACACCATATATTTT
TRBJ2-1 | TRBV18 | - | - | CASSPRGGTIRNEQFF | TGTGCCAGCTCACCAAGGGGCGGGACCATAAGGAATGAGCAGTTCTTC
TRBJ1-2 | TRBV3-1/TRBV3-2 | - | - | CASSQDARVHGYTF | TGTGCCAGCAGCCAAGATGCCAGGGTGCATGGCTACACCTTC
TRBJ2-2 | TRBV2 | - | - | CASSATGTFSGELFF | TGTGCCAGCAGCGCAACCGGGACATTCTCCGGGGAGCTGTTTTTT
TRBJ1-1 | TRBV25-1 | - | - | CASSPREGLVNTEAFF | TGTGCCAGCTCCCCCCGGGAGGGGCTCGTGAACACTGAAGCTTTCTTT
TRBJ1-6 | TRBV7-9 | - | few | CASSSYRGQPGPDSPLHF | TGTGCCAGCAGCTCTTATAGAGGACAGCCTGGCCCCGATTCACCCCTCCACTTT
TRBJ2-7 | TRBV27 | TRBD2 | - | CASSLSGEGEQYF | TGTGCCAGCAGTTTAAGCGGGGAGGGCGAGCAGTACTTC
TRBJ1-4 | TRBV13 | - | - | CASSLRSGTPNEKLFF | TGTGCCAGCAGCTTAAGAAGTGGGACACCGAATGAAAAACTGTTTTTT